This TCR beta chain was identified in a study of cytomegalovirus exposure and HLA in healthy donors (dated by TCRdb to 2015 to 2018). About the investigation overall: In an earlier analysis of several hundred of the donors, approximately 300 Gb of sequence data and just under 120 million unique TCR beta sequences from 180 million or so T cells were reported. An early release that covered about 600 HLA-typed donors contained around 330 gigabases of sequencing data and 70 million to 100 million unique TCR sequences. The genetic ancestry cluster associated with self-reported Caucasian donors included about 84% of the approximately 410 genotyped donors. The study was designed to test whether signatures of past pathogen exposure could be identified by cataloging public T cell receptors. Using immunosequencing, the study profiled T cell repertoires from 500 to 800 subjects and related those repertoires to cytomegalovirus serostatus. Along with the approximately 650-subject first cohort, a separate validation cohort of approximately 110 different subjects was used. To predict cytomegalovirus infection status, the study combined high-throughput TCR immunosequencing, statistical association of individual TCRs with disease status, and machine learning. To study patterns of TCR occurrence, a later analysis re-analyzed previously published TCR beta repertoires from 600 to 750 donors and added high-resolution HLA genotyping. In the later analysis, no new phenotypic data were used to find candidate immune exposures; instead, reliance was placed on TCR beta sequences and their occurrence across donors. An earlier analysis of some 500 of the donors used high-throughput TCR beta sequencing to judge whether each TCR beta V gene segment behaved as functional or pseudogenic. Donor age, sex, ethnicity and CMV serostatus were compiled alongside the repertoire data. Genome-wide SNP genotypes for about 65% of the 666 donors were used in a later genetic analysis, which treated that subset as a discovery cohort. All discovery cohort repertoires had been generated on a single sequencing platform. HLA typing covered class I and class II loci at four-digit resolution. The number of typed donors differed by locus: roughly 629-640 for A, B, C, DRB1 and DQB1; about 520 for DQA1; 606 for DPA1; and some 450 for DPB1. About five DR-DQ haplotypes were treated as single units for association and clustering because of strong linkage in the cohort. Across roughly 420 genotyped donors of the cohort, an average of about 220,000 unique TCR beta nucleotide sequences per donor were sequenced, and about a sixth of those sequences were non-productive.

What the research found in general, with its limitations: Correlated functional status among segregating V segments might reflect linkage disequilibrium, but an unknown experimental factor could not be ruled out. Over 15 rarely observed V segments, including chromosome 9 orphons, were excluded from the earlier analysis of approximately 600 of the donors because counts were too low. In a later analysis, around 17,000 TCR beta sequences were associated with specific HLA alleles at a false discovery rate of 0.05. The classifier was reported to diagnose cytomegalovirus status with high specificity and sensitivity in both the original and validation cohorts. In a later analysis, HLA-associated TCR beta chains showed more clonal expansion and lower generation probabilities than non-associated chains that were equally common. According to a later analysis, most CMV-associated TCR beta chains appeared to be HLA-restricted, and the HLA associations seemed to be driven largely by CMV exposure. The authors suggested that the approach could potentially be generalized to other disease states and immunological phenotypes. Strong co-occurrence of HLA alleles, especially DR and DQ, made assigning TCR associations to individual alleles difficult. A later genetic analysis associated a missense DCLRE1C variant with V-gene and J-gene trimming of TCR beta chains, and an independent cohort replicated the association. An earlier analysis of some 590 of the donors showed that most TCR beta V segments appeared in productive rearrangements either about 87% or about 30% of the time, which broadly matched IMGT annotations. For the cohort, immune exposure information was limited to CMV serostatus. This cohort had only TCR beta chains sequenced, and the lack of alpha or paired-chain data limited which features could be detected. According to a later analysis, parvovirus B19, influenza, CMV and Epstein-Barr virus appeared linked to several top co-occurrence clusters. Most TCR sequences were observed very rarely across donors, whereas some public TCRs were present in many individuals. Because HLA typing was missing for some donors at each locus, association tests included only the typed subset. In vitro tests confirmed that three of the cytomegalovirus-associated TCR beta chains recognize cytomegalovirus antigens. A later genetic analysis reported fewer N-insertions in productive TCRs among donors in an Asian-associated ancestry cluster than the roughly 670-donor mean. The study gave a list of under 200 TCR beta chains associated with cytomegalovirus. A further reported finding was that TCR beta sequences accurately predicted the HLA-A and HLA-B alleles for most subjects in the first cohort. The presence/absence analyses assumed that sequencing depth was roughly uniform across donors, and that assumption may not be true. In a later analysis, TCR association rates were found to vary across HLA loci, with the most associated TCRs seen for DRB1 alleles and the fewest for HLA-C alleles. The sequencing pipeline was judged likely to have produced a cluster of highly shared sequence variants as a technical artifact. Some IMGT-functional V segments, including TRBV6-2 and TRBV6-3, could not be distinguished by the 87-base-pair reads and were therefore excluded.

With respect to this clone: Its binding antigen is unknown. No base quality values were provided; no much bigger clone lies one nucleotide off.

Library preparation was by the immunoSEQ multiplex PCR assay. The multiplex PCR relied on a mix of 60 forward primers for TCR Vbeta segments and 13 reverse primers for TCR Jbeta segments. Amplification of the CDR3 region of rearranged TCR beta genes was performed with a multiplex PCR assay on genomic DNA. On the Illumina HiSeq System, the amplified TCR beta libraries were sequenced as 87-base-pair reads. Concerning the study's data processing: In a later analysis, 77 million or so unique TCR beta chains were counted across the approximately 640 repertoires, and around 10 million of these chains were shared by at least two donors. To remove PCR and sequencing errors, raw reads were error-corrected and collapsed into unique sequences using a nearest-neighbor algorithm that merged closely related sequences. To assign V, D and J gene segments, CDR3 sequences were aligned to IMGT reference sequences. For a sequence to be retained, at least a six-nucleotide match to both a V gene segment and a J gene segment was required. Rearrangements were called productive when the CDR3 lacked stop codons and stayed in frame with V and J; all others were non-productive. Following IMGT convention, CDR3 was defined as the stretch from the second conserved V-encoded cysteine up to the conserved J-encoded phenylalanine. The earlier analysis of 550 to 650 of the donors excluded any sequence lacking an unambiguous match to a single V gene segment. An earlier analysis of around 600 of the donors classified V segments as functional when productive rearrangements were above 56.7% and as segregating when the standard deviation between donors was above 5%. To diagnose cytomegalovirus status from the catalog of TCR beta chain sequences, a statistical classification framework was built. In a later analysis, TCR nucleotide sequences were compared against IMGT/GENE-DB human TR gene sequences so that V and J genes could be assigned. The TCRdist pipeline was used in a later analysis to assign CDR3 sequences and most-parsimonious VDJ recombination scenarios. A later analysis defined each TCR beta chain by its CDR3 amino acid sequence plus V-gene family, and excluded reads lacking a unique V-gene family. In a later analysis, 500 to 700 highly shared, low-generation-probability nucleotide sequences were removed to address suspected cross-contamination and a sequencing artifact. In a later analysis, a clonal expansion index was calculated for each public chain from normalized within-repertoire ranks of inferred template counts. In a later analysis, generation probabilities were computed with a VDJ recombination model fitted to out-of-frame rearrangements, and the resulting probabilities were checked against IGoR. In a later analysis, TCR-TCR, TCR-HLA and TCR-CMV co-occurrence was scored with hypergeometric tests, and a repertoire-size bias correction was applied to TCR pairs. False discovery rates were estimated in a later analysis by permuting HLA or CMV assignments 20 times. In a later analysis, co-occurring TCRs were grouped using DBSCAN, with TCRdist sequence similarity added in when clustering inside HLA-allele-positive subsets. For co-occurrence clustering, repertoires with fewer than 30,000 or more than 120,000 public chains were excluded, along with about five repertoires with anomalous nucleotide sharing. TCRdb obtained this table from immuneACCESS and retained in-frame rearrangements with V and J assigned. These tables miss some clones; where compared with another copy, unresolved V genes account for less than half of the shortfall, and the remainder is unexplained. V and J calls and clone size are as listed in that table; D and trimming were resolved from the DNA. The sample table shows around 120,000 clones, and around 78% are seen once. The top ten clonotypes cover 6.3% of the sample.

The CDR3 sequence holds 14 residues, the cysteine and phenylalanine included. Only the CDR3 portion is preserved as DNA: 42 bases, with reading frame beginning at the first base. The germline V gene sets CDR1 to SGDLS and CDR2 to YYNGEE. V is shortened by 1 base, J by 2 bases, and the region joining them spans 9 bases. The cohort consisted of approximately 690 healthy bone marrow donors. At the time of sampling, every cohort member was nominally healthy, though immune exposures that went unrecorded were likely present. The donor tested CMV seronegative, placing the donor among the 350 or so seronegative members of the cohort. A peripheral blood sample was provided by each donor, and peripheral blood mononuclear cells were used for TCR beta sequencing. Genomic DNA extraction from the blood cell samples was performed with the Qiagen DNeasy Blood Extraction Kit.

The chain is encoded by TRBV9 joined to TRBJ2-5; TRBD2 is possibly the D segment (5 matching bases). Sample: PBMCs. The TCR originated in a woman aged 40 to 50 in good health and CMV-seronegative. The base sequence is TGTGCCAGCAGCGTATCCGGGATACAAGAGACCCAGTACTTC. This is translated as CASSVSGIQETQYF.